This record looks at one TCR beta chain sequence and its context. Antigen unknown. These data come from a study of shared clonotypes between healthy human individuals. The study, taken as a whole, reports: Among several donors, around 5% of naive CD4 clonotypes were found in common.

The method was immunoSEQ multiplex PCR; TCRdb's version includes in-frame clones alone and lacks a portion of them. The profile shows more than 2 million clones, almost 96% of them singletons. The CDR3 covers 16 residues. J lost 6 bases, V lost 4 bases, and 13 bases had no gene match. Germline V gives CDR1 SGHNT, CDR2 YYREEE (reference sequence). The sequenced sample was naive CD4+ T cells sorted from blood. As for subset: CD45RA+ positively selected. The origin of this receptor is a man between 18 and 29 years old in good health. V and J are TRBV5-4 and TRBJ1-2; 9 bases line up with TRBD1. The chain's CDR3 is CASSTPLQGAGNGYTF. In DNA, the CDR3 is TGTGCCAGCAGCACACCGCTACAGGGGGCAGGGAATGGCTACACCTTC.